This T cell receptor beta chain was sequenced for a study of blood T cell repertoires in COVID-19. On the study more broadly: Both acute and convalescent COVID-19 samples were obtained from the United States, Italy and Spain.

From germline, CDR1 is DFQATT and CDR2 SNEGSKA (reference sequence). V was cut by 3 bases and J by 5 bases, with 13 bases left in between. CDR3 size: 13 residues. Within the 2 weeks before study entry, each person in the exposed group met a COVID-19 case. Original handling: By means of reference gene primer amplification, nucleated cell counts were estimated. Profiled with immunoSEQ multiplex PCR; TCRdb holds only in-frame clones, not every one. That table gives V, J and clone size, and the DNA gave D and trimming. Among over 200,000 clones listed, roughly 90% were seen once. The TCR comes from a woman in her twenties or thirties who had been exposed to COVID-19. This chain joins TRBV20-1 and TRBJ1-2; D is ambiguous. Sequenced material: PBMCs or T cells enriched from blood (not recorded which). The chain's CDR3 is CSASPRTGYGYTF. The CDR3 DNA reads TGCAGTGCTAGTCCCCGGACGGGATATGGCTACACCTTC.